This T cell receptor beta chain was sequenced during a study of metastatic and nonmetastatic thyroid tumors. All patients reached thyroid surgery having received no treatment beforehand. TCRdb reassembled clones from the PCR reads with MiXCR. The sample holds around 53,000 clones, more than 15% seen once. Germline CDR1 is DFQATT and CDR2 is SNEGSKA (reference sequence). V was clipped by 6 bases and J by 4 bases; unmatched bases: 3. The CDR3 totals 12 residues. At least ten counts were recorded for this clone. Sequencing used blood. This receptor was taken from a female donor with papillary thyroid cancer or a benign thyroid nodule (not recorded which). Some clones in this sample may be carry-over from other donors' samples. This rearrangement joins TRBV20-1 to TRBJ1-1, with 9 positions matching TRBD1. The CDR3 protein is CSANRGLTEAFF. The CDR3 DNA reads TGCAGTGCGAACAGGGGGCTCACTGAAGCTTTCTTT.